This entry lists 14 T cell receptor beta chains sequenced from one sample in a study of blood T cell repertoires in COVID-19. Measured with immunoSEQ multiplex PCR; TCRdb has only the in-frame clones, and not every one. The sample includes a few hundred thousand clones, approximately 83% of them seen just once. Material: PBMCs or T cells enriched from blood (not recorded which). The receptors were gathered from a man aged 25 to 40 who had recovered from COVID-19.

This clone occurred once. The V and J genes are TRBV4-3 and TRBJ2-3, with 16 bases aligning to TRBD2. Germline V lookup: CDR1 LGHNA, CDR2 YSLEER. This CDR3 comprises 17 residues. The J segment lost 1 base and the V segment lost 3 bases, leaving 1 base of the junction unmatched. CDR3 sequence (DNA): TGCGCCAGCAGCCAGGGACTAGCGGGGGGGGGCACAGATACGCAGTATTTT. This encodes CASSQGLAGGGTDTQYF.

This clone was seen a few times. CDR3 in amino acids: CASYPGQGSTGELFF. Written as DNA, the CDR3 is TGTGCCAGTTACCCCGGGCAGGGGAGCACCGGGGAGCTGTTTTTT. V and J are TRBV19 and TRBJ2-2; tentative D call: TRBD1 (6 bases). CDR3 length: 15 residues. Trimming left V 8 bases short and J 4 bases short, with 17 bases between. From germline, CDR1 is LNHDA and CDR2 SQIVND (reference sequence).

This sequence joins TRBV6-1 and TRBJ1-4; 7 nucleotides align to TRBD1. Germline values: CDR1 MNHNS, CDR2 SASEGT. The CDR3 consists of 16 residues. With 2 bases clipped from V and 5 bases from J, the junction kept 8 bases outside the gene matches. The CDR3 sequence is CASSEWTQGGNEKLFF. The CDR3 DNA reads TGTGCCAGCAGTGAATGGACCCAGGGGGGCAATGAAAAACTGTTTTTT.

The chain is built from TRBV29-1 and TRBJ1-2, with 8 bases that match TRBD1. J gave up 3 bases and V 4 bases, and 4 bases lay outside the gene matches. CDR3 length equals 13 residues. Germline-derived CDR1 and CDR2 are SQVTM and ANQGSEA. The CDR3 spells CSVVDRVDYGYTF. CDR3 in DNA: TGCAGCGTTGTGGACAGGGTTGACTATGGCTACACCTTC.

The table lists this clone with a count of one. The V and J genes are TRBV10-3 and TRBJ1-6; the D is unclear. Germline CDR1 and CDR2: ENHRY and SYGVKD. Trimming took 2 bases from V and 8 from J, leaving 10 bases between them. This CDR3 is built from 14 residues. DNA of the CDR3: TGTGCCATCAGTGAGCGCGGTCGGGATTCACCCCTCCACTTT. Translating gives CAISERGRDSPLHF.

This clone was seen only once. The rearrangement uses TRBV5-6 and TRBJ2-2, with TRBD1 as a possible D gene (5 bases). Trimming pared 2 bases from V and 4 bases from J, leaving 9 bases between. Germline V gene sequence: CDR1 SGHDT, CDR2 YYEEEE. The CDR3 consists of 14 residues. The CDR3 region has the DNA TGTGCCAGCAGCTTCCCCAGGGCCACCGGGGAGCTGTTTTTT. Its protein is CASSFPRATGELFF.

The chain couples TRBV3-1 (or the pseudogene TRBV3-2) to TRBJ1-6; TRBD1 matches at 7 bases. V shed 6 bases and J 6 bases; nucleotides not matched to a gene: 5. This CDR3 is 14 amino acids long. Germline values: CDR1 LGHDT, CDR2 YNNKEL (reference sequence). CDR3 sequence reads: CASRQTGVNSPLHF. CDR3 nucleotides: TGTGCCAGCAGACAAACAGGGGTTAATTCACCCCTCCACTTT.

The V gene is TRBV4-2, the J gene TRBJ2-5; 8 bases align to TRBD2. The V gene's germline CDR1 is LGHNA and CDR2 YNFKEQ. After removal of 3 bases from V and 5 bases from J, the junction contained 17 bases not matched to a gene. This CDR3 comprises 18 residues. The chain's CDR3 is CASSQVAADGGAGETQYF. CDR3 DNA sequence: TGTGCCAGCAGCCAGGTTGCTGCCGACGGGGGGGCCGGCGAGACCCAGTACTTC.

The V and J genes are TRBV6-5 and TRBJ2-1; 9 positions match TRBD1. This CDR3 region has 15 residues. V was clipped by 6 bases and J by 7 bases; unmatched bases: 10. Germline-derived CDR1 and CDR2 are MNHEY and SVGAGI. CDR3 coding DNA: TGTGCCAGCAGGCCCCCCGGGACAGGGAGAAATGAGCAGTTCTTC. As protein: CASRPPGTGRNEQFF.

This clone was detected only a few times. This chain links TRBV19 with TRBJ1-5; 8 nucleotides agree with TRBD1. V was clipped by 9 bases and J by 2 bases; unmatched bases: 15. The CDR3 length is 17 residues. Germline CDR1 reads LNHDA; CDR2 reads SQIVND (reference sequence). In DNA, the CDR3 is TGTGCCAGCAAAGGACAGGGAGGTATCTTGGGCAATCAGCCCCAGCATTTT. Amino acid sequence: CASKGQGGILGNQPQHF.

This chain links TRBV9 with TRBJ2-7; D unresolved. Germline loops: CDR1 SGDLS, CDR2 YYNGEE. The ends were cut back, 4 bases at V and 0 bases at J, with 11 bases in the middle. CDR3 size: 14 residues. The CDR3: CASSPGADSYEQYF. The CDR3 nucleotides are TGTGCCAGCAGCCCCGGAGCAGACTCCTACGAGCAGTACTTC.

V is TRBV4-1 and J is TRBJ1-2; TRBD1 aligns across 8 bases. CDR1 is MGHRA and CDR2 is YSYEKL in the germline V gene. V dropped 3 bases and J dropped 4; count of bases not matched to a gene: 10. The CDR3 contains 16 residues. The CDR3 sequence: CASSQEWGQGAYGYTF. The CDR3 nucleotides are TGCGCCAGCAGCCAGGAATGGGGTCAGGGGGCCTATGGCTACACCTTC.

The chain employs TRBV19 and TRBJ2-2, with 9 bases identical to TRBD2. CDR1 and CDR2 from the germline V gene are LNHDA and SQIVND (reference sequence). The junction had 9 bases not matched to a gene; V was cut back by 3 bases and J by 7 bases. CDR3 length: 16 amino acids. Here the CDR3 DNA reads TGTGCCAGTAGTATCCAAAGCGGGGGGCCGGTCGGGGAGCTGTTTTTT. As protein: CASSIQSGGPVGELFF.

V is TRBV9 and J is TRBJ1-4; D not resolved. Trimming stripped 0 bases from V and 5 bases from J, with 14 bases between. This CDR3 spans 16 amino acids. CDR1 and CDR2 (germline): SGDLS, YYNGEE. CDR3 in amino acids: CASSVGPRMVNEKLFF. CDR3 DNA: TGTGCCAGCAGCGTAGGTCCGAGAATGGTCAATGAAAAACTGTTTTTT. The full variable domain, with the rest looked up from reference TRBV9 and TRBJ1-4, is DSGVTQTPKHLITATGQRVTLRCSPRSGDLSVYWYQQSLDQGLQFLIQYYNGEERAKGNILERFSAQQFPDLHSELNLSSLELGDSALYFCASSVGPRMVNEKLFFGSGTQLSVL.